This entry lists 9 T cell receptor beta chains sequenced from one sample in a study of Tregs in tolerant kidney transplant recipients. Profiling relied on immunoSEQ multiplex PCR, and the TCRdb table lists in-frame clones only, not all of them. The sample includes about 240,000 clones, around 82% of them seen just once. The specimen was CD4+ T cells from blood. These receptors all stem from a human donor in good health.

The V and J genes are TRBV2 and TRBJ2-3, with D hard to call. V was trimmed by 6 bases and J by 2 bases, leaving 15 bases between them. Germline-derived CDR1 and CDR2 are SNHLY and FYNNEI. There are 15 residues in the CDR3. As DNA, the CDR3 is TGTGCCAGCAGCGACATTGACGGAGCCACAGATACGCAGTATTTT. Translation gives CASSDIDGATDTQYF.

V and J are TRBV6-1 and TRBJ1-5; D might be TRBD1 (6 bases). CDR1 is MNHNS and CDR2 is SASEGT in the germline V gene. V was cut by 3 bases and J by 3 bases, with 21 bases left in between. The CDR3 runs to 18 residues. In DNA, the CDR3 is TGTGCCAGCAGTGACCGTTCTTCATGGACAGCTAACAATCAGCCCCAGCATTTT. Translating it yields CASSDRSSWTANNQPQHF.

The V and J genes are TRBV15 and TRBJ1-5; 7 nucleotides agree with TRBD1. Losses at the gene ends were 0 bases for V and 2 bases for J; bases not matched to a gene: 13. The CDR3 runs 19 residues. Germline V gene lookup returns CDR1 LNHNV and CDR2 YYDKDF (reference sequence). The chain's CDR3 is CATSRDPSNRGWGNQPQHF. CDR3 bases: TGTGCCACCAGCAGAGATCCGTCAAACAGGGGATGGGGCAATCAGCCCCAGCATTTT.

This clone was picked up a small number of times. J is TRBJ1-5 and V is TRBV7-2, with no clear D. V was trimmed by 5 bases and J by 0 bases, leaving 14 bases between them. The CDR3 covers 16 residues. The germline CDR1 and CDR2 sequences are SGHTA and FQGNSA. DNA of the CDR3: TGTGCCAGCAGCCCTAGAGGGCTTCGTAGCAATCAGCCCCAGCATTTT. Translating it yields CASSPRGLRSNQPQHF.

This sequence joins TRBV19 and TRBJ1-3; 11 bases map to TRBD1. Trimming took 5 bases from V and 4 from J; bases not matched to a gene: 10. This CDR3 has 17 amino acids. Germline V gene sequence: CDR1 LNHDA, CDR2 SQIVND (reference sequence). The CDR3 loop reads CASSPNGQGAAGNTIYF. The CDR3 nucleotides read TGTGCCAGTAGTCCGAACGGACAGGGGGCGGCCGGAAACACCATATATTTT.

The genes are TRBV7-6 and TRBJ1-3; D is perhaps TRBD1 (5 bases). Trimming took 5 bases from V and 3 from J, leaving 11 bases between them. The CDR3 has 14 residues. Germline CDR1 is SGHVS and CDR2 is FNYEAQ. CDR3 amino acids: CASSLGDRGNTIYF. DNA of the CDR3: TGTGCCAGCAGCCTGGGGGATCGTGGAAACACCATATATTTT.

The CDR3 spells CASSLLTGTTGELFF. In DNA form, the CDR3 reads TGTGCCAGCAGCCTGTTAACAGGGACCACCGGGGAGCTGTTTTTT. The gene calls are TRBV7-9 and TRBJ2-2; a possible D gene is TRBD1 (6 bases). CDR3 length: 15 amino acids. Germline loops: CDR1 SEHNR, CDR2 FQNEAQ (reference sequence). The V end was cut by 5 bases, the J end by 4 bases, with 14 bases between. The variable domain in full, with the rest retrieved from reference TRBV7-9 and TRBJ2-2, is DTGVSQNPRHKITKRGQNVTFRCDPISEHNRLYWYRQTLGQGPEFLTYFQNEAQLEKSRLLSDRFSAERPKGSFSTLEIQRTEQGDSAMYLCASSLLTGTTGELFFGEGSRLTVL.

The chain uses TRBV19 and TRBJ1-1; 10 bases are a match to TRBD1. V trimming: 6 bases; J trimming: 6 bases; junction bases outside the gene matches: 16. The CDR3 has 17 residues. In germline, CDR1 is LNHDA, CDR2 SQIVND (reference sequence). The CDR3, as DNA: TGTGCCAGTAGACCGGGACAGGGGTTAGGCCTTTACGCTGAAGCTTTCTTT. Translated: CASRPGQGLGLYAEAFF.

V usage is TRBV7-2 and J usage is TRBJ2-3, with no clear D. This CDR3 has 15 amino acids. CDR1 and CDR2 (germline): SGHTA, FQGNSA. The V end lost 2 bases, the J end lost 6 bases, and 15 bases lay between the germline ends. CDR3 nucleotides: TGTGCCAGCAGCTTAACGTCAAACCCTCCGGATACGCAGTATTTT. It codes for CASSLTSNPPDTQYF.